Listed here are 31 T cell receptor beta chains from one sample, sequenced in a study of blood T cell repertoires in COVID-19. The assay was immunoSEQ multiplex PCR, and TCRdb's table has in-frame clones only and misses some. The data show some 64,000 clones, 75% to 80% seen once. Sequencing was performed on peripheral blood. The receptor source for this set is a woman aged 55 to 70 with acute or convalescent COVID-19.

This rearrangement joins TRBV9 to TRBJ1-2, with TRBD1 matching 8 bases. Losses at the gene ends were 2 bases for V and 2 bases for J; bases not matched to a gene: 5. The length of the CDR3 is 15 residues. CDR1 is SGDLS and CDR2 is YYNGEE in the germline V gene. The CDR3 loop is CASSVGQAENYGYTF. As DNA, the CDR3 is TGTGCCAGCAGCGTGGGACAGGCTGAGAACTATGGCTACACCTTC.

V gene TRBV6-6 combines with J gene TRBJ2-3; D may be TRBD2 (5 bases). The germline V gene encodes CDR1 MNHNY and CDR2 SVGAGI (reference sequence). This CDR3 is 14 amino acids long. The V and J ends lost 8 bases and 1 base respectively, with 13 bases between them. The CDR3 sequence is CASLGADRTDTQYF. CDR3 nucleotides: TGTGCCAGCCTCGGAGCGGACCGCACAGATACGCAGTATTTT.

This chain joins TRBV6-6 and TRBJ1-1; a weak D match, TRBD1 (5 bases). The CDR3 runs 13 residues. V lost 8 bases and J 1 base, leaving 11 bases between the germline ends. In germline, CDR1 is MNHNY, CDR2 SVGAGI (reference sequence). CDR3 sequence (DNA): TGTGCCAGCTCCAGGGCGACGAACACTGAAGCTTTCTTT. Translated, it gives CASSRATNTEAFF.

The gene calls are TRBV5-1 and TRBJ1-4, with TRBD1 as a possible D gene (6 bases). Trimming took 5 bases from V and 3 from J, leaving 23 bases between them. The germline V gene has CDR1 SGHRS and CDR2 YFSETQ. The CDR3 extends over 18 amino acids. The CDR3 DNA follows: TGCGCCAGCAGTTATCAGGGGAATAGGCAACTGGCTAATGAAAAACTGTTTTTT. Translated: CASSYQGNRQLANEKLFF.

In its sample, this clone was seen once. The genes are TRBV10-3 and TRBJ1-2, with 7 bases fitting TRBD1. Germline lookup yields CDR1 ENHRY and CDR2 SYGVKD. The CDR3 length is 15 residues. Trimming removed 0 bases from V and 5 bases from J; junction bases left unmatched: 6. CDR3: CAISESTTGLYGYTF. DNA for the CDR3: TGTGCCATCAGTGAGTCGACGACAGGGTTGTATGGCTACACCTTC.

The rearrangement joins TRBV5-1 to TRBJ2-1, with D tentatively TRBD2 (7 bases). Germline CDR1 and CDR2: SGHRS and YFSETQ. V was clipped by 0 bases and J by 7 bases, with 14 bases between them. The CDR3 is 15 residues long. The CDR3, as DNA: TGCGCCAGCAGCTTGGTGGCGGGGGCGGTAAATGAGCAGTTCTTC. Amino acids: CASSLVAGAVNEQFF.

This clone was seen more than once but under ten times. The CDR3 DNA is TGTGCCTGGAGCGTTATCAGGGGTCATGGCTACACCTTC. It specifies CAWSVIRGHGYTF. This chain uses TRBV30 with TRBJ1-2, with a weak D call TRBD1 (6 bases). V was clipped by 3 bases and J by 6 bases, with 14 bases between them. The CDR3 loop spans 13 amino acids. The V gene's germline CDR1 is GTSNPN and CDR2 SVGIG (reference sequence).

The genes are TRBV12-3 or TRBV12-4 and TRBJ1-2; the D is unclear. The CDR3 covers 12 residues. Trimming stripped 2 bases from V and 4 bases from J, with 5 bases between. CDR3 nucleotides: TGTGCCAGCAGTTTAAACGGCTATGGCTACACCTTC. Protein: CASSLNGYGYTF.

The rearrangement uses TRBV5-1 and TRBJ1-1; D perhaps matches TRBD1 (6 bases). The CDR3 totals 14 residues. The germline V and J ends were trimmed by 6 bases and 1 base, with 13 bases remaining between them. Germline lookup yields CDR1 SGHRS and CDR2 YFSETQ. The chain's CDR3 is CASNIEGGNTEAFF. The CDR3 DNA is TGCGCCAGCAACATTGAAGGGGGGAACACTGAAGCTTTCTTT.

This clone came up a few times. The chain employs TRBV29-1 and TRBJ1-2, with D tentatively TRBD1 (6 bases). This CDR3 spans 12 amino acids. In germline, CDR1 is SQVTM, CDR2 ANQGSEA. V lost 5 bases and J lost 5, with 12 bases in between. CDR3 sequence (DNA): TGCAGCGTTCATAGACAGGATTATGGCTACACCTTC. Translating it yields CSVHRQDYGYTF.

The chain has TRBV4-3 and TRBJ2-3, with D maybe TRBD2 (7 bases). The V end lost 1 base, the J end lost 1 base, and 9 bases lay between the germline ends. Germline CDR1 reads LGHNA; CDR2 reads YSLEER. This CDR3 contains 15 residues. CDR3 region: CASSQVGGGTDTQYF. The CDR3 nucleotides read TGCGCCAGCAGCCAAGTAGGGGGGGGCACAGATACGCAGTATTTT.

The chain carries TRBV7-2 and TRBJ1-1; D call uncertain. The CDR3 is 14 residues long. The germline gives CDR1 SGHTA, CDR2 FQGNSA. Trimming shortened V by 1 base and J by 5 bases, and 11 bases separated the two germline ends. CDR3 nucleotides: TGTGCCAGCAGCTTAGAGGTATTCGGGACTGAAGCTTTCTTT. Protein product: CASSLEVFGTEAFF.

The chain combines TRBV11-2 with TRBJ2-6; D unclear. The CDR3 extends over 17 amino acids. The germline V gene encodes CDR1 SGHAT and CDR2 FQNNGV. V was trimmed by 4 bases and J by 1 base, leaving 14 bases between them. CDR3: CASSSRSTVSGANVLTF. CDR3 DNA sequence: TGTGCCAGCAGCTCTAGATCGACGGTTTCTGGGGCCAACGTCCTGACTTTC.

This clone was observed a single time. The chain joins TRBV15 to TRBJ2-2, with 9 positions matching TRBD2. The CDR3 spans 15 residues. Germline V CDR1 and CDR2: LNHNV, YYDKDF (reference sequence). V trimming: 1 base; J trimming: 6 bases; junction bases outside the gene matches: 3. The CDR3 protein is CATSRVQRGAGELFF. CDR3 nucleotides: TGTGCCACCAGCAGAGTGCAGCGGGGGGCCGGGGAGCTGTTTTTT.

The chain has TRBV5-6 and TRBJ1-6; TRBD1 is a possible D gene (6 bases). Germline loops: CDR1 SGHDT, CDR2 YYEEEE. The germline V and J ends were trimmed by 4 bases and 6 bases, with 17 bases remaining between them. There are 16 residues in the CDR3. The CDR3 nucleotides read TGTGCCAGCAGCCTGGGAGGGGGGGCTCGTAATTCACCCCTCCACTTT. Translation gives CASSLGGGARNSPLHF.

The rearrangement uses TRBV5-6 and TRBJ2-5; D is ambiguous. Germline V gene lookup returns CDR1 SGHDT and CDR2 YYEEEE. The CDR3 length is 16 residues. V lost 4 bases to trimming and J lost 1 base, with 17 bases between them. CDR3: CASSRTTQWSQETQYF. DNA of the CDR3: TGTGCCAGCAGCCGTACCACCCAGTGGTCCCAAGAGACCCAGTACTTC.

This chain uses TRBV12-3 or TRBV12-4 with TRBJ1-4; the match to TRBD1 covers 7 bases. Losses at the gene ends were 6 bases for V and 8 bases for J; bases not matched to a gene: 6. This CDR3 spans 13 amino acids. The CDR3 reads CASRQGWDEKLFF. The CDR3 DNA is TGTGCCAGCAGACAGGGGTGGGACGAAAAACTGTTTTTT.

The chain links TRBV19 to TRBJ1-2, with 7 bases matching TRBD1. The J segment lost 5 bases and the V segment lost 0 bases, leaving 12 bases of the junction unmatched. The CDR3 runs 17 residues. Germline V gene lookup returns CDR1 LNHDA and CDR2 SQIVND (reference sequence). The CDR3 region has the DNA TGTGCCAGTAGTATAGATAGGACAGGAGGGGGGTCGTATGGCTACACCTTC. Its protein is CASSIDRTGGGSYGYTF.

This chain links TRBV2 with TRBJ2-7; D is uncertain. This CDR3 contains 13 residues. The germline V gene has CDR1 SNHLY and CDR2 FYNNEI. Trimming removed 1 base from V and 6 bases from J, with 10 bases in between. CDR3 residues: CASSEESMSEQYF. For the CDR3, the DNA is TGTGCCAGCAGTGAAGAGAGTATGAGCGAGCAGTACTTC.

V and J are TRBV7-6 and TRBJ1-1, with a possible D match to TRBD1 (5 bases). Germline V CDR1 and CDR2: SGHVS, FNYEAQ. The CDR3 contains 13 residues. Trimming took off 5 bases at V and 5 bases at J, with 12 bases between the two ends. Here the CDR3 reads CASSPTRGTEAFF. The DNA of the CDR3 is TGTGCCAGCAGCCCGACACGGGGGACTGAAGCTTTCTTT.

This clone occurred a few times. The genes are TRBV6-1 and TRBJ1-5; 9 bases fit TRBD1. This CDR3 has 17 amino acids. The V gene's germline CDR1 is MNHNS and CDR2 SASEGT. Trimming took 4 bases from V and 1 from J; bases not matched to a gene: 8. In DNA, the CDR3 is TGTGCCAGCAGTGTGGGTCGTGGACAGGGGAGCAATCAGCCCCAGCATTTT. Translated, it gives CASSVGRGQGSNQPQHF.

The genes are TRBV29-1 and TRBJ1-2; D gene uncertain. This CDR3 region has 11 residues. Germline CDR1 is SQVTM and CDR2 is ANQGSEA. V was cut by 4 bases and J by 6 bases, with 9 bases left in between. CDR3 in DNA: TGCAGCGTTGGCGGTCGGGATGGCTACACCTTC. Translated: CSVGGRDGYTF. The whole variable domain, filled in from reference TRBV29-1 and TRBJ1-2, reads SAVISQKPSRDICQRGTSLTIQCQVDSQVTMMFWYRQQPGQSLTLIATANQGSEATYESGFVIDKFPISRPNLTFSTLTVSNMSPEDSSIYLCSVGGRDGYTFGSGTRLTVV.

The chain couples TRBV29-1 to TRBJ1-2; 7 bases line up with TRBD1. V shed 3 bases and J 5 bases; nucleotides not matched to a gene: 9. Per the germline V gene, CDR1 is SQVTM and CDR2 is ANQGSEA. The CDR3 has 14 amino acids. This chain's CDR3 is CSVETPGQPYGYTF. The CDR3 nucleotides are TGCAGCGTTGAGACCCCGGGACAGCCATATGGCTACACCTTC.

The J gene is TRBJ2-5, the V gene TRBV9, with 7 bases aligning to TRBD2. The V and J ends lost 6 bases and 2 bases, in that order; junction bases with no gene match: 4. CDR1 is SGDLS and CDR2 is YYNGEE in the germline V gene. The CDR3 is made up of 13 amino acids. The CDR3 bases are TGTGCCAGCAACTCGGGGGGACAAGAGACCCAGTACTTC. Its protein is CASNSGGQETQYF.

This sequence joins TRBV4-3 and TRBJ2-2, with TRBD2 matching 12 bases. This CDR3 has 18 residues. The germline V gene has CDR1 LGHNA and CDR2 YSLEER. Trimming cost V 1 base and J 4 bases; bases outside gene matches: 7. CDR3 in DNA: TGCGCCAGCAGCCAAGGACGTCTAGCGGGGGGGCCCACCGGGGAGCTGTTTTTT. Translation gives CASSQGRLAGGPTGELFF.

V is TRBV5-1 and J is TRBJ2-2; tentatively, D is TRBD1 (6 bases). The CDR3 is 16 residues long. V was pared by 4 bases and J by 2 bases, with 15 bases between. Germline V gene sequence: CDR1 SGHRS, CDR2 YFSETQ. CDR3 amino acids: CASSKNPGHNTGELFF. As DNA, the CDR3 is TGCGCCAGCAGCAAAAACCCGGGACACAACACCGGGGAGCTGTTTTTT.

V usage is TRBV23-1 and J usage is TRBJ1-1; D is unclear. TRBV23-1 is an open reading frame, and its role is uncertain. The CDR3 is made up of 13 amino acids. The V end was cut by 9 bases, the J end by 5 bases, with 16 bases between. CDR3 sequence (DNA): TGCGCCAGGCCCTTGACCCGAGGGACTGAAGCTTTCTTT. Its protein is CARPLTRGTEAFF.

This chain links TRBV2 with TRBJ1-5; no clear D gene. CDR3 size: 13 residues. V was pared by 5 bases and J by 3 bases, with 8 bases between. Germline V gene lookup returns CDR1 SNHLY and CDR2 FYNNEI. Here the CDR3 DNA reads TGTGCCAGCAGTCCGGGGATCAATCAGCCCCAGCATTTT. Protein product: CASSPGINQPQHF.

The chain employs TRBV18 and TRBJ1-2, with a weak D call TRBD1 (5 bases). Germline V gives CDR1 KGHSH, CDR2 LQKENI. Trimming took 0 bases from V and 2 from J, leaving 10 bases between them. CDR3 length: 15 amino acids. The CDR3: CASSPPGRVNYGYTF. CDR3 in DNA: TGTGCCAGCTCACCACCGGGCAGGGTCAACTATGGCTACACCTTC.

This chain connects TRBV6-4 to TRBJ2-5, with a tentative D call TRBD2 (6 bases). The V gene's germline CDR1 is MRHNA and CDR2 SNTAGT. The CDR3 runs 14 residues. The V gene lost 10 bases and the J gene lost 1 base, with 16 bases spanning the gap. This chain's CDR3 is CATSWRDGQETQYF. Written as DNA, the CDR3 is TGTGCCACCTCTTGGCGGGACGGCCAAGAGACCCAGTACTTC.

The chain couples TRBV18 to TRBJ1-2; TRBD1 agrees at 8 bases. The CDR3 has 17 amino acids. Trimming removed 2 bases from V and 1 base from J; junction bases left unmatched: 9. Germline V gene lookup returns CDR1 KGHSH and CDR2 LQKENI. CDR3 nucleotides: TGTGCCAGCTCACCATTGGGGAACAGGGGGGTTAACTATGGCTACACCTTC. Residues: CASSPLGNRGVNYGYTF.